This T cell receptor beta chain was identified in a study of regulatory T cells in long-lasting Graves disease. Study-level results: With 2,500 to 3,500 shared public clonotypes, persistent patients exceeded new patients, who shared about a thousand.

Time point specified: persistent/refractory GD, antithyroid drugs over 5 years with positive TRAb. The TCR library was made from RNA extracted from PBMCs. American Thyroid Association guidelines defined how Graves' disease was diagnosed. Investigators prepared the TCR beta libraries by applying iRepertoire HTBI primers and Arm-PCR of CDR3 regions. TCRdb ran MiXCR on the multiplex PCR reads and lists one entry per CDR3 protein. Among roughly 400,000 distinct CDR3 sequences, about a fifth were seen once, and the ten largest hold 20% to 25%. The table lists this clonotype with a few counts. Its antigen remains unknown. The sequencing here drew on peripheral blood mononuclear cells (PBMCs), taken when the disease was refractory, from a patient treated with antithyroid drugs. This TCR was sampled from a female donor with Graves disease.

CDR3 in amino acids: CASSERRGGTQYF. The CDR3 DNA is TGTGCCAGCAGTGAACGGAGGGGGGGGACCCAGTACTTC. V gene TRBV25-1 combines with J gene TRBJ2-5; TRBD2 is a possible D gene (7 bases). Trimming pared 2 bases from V and 7 bases from J, leaving 11 bases between. The CDR3 has 13 amino acids. Germline lookup yields CDR1 MGHDK and CDR2 SYGVNS.